The clone carrying this TCR beta chain showed up just a few times. Its specificity is not known. RNA was isolated and reverse transcribed to cDNA, the sequencing template. Some clones are missing from TCRdb's copy, which holds only in-frame ones; the method was immunoSEQ multiplex PCR. This sample yields some 200,000 clones, of which roughly two fifths are seen a single time; roughly 2.6% belongs to the top ten. The treatment is: oral pan-JAK inhibitor, 5-10 mg twice daily. The sample comes from a study of CD8+ T cells in alopecia areata. Study details: Disease severity was quantified as SALT score of affected scalp area.

Points from the study as a whole: Lesional scalp exceeded normal scalp in clonality, especially in alopecia totalis/universalis. Sequencing of scalp tissue also captures the resident alphabeta T cells of normal skin. TCR sharing across patients was less clear than in mice, possibly HLA-related.

Looked up from germline, CDR1 is LNHDA and CDR2 is SQIVND (reference sequence). The V gene lost 2 bases and the J gene lost 2 bases, with 8 bases spanning the gap. The CDR3 is 14 amino acids. The rearrangement links TRBV19 to TRBJ2-3; D may be TRBD2 (5 bases). The sequencing used CD4+ T cells sorted from blood, collected between weeks 36 and 40, from a patient treated with tofacitinib. The TCR sequence derives from a human donor with alopecia areata. This CDR3 reads CASSIRGHTDTQYF. The CDR3, as DNA: TGTGCCAGTAGTATACGGGGTCACACAGATACGCAGTATTTT.